What follows are 29 T cell receptor beta chains derived from one specimen sequenced in a study of T cell responses to AZD1222 COVID-19 vaccine. Sequencing used immunoSEQ multiplex PCR; TCRdb keeps in-frame clones, though not all of them. The data show roughly 130,000 clones, with roughly 85% seen just once and about 19% held by the top ten. Sequencing was performed on peripheral blood, taken on day 0 of MenACWY control vaccination. The receptors shown here come from an adult in good health.

The chain joins TRBV7-9 to TRBJ1-6; D is perhaps TRBD1 (5 bases). Per the germline V gene, CDR1 is SEHNR and CDR2 is FQNEAQ (reference sequence). Deletions cut 5 bases from V and 6 bases from J, with 11 bases between. There are 14 residues in the CDR3. CDR3 bases: TGTGCCAGCAGCGTTGACAGCCTTAATTCACCCCTCCACTTT. It is translated as CASSVDSLNSPLHF.

The rearrangement links TRBV5-1 to TRBJ2-5; no reliable D call. In germline, CDR1 is SGHRS, CDR2 YFSETQ. Deletions cut 7 bases from V and 5 bases from J, with 18 bases between. The CDR3 sequence is 14 residues long. The CDR3 bases are TGCGCCAGCGACCTGGGCACTCAGAGGGAGACCCAGTACTTC. Translating it yields CASDLGTQRETQYF.

The gene calls are TRBV2 and TRBJ1-6, with TRBD1 matching 10 bases. This CDR3 comprises 15 residues. CDR1 and CDR2 from the germline V gene are SNHLY and FYNNEI. V shed 1 base, J shed 7 bases, and the junction held 1 base outside the gene matches. For the CDR3, the DNA is TGTGCCAGCAGTGAAGTGGGACAGGGGAATTCACCCCTCCACTTT. It translates to CASSEVGQGNSPLHF.

This clone was found a few times. The V gene is TRBV30, the J gene TRBJ1-3; no reliable D call. V lost 3 bases and J lost 0, with 6 bases in between. This CDR3 has 13 amino acids. Germline lookup yields CDR1 GTSNPN and CDR2 SVGIG (reference sequence). The CDR3 protein is CAWRQGSGNTIYF. For the CDR3, the DNA is TGTGCCTGGAGACAAGGCTCTGGAAACACCATATATTTT.

The rearrangement joins TRBV5-1 to TRBJ1-1; D gene uncertain. With 4 bases removed from V and 1 base from J, the gap between germline ends came to 14 bases. From germline, CDR1 is SGHRS and CDR2 YFSETQ. The length of the CDR3 is 15 residues. CDR3 in amino acids: CASSPNGWGNTEAFF. The CDR3 region has the DNA TGCGCCAGCAGCCCAAACGGGTGGGGGAACACTGAAGCTTTCTTT.

This clone was seen once. The chain carries TRBV7-2 and TRBJ1-5; 8 bases match TRBD1. The CDR3 consists of 14 residues. Per germline, CDR1 SGHTA and CDR2 FQGNSA. V lost 5 bases, J lost 4 bases, and 4 bases stayed unmatched. CDR3 residues: CASSRTGGNQPQHF. The DNA for the CDR3 is TGTGCCAGCAGCCGTACAGGGGGGAATCAGCCCCAGCATTTT.

This clone has a single count. The V gene is TRBV19, the J gene TRBJ1-1; 9 nucleotides agree with TRBD1. CDR1 is LNHDA and CDR2 is SQIVND in the germline V gene (reference sequence). This CDR3 spans 15 amino acids. The V and J ends lost 4 bases and 11 bases, in that order; junction bases with no gene match: 14. The CDR3 region is CASSTPTGGIGSAFF. The CDR3 region has the DNA TGTGCCAGTAGTACACCGACAGGGGGAATAGGTTCGGCTTTCTTT.

The V gene is TRBV5-6, the J gene TRBJ2-5; D is unclear. The CDR3 contains 11 residues. Germline V gene sequence: CDR1 SGHDT, CDR2 YYEEEE. Trimming cost V 2 bases and J 5 bases, with 4 bases left between them. The CDR3 spells CASSFRETQYF. The CDR3 bases are TGTGCCAGCAGCTTTAGGGAGACCCAGTACTTC.

This chain links TRBV29-1 with TRBJ2-3, with TRBD1 matching 7 bases. Germline trimming cut 4 bases from V and 2 bases from J; bases unmatched to any gene: 3. CDR3 length: 13 residues. CDR1 is SQVTM, CDR2 ANQGSEA, per germline. CDR3 protein: CSVGQGVTDTQYF. CDR3 nucleotide sequence: TGCAGCGTTGGGCAGGGGGTCACAGATACGCAGTATTTT.

The rearrangement uses TRBV19 and TRBJ1-5; the D is unclear. The CDR3 is made up of 15 amino acids. With 3 bases removed from V and 2 bases from J, the gap between germline ends came to 11 bases. Germline loops: CDR1 LNHDA, CDR2 SQIVND (reference sequence). CDR3 loop: CASSIIPEGNQPQHF. CDR3 coding DNA: TGTGCCAGTAGTATCATCCCAGAGGGCAATCAGCCCCAGCATTTT.

The CDR3 nucleotides read TGTGCCAGCAGCTTCGGGGGGCCGACTAGCGGGAGGCAAGAGACCCAGTACTTC. Protein product: CASSFGGPTSGRQETQYF. This chain joins TRBV7-9 and TRBJ2-5; 13 bases are a match to TRBD2. Germline lookup yields CDR1 SEHNR and CDR2 FQNEAQ (reference sequence). The CDR3 covers 18 residues. J lost 2 bases, V lost 3 bases, and 9 bases had no gene match. Complete variable domain (other parts from reference TRBV7-9 and TRBJ2-5): DTGVSQNPRHKITKRGQNVTFRCDPISEHNRLYWYRQTLGQGPEFLTYFQNEAQLEKSRLLSDRFSAERPKGSFSTLEIQRTEQGDSAMYLCASSFGGPTSGRQETQYFGPGTRLLVL.

This clone showed up just once. This rearrangement joins TRBV6-6 to TRBJ1-1; 7 nucleotides align to TRBD1. Trimming at V came to 7 bases and at J to 1 base, leaving 12 bases not matched to a gene. The CDR3 consists of 16 residues. Germline V lookup: CDR1 MNHNY, CDR2 SVGAGI (reference sequence). CDR3 in amino acids: CASMATTGNANTEAFF. The CDR3 region has the DNA TGTGCCAGCATGGCAACGACAGGGAATGCGAACACTGAAGCTTTCTTT.

This chain uses TRBV24-1 with TRBJ2-1; TRBD2 matches 14 bases. J gave up 3 bases and V 4 bases, and 7 bases lay outside the gene matches. The CDR3 runs 18 residues. The germline CDR1 and CDR2 sequences are KGHDR and SFDVKD. The CDR3: CATSERRTSGRNYNEQFF. CDR3 bases: TGTGCCACCAGTGAGCGTCGGACTAGCGGGAGGAACTACAATGAGCAGTTCTTC.

The chain joins TRBV6-1 to TRBJ1-3; 9 bases line up with TRBD1. Germline lookup yields CDR1 MNHNS and CDR2 SASEGT. The CDR3 runs to 17 residues. The V gene end was trimmed by 4 bases and the J gene end by 0 bases; junction bases not matched to a gene: 7. The CDR3 bases are TGTGCCAGCAGTGGGGACAGGGTCGGATTCTCTGGAAACACCATATATTTT. This translates into CASSGDRVGFSGNTIYF.

CDR3 nucleotide sequence: TGTGCCTGGAGTGCAAACTTCGGAGGGACCGGGGAGCTGTTTTTT. Its protein is CAWSANFGGTGELFF. The rearrangement uses TRBV30 and TRBJ2-2; a possible D gene is TRBD2 (6 bases). Germline lookup yields CDR1 GTSNPN and CDR2 SVGIG (reference sequence). CDR3 size: 15 residues. V was trimmed by 1 base and J by 5 bases, leaving 14 bases between them. The entire variable domain, with the rest obtained from reference TRBV30 and TRBJ2-2, is as follows: SQTIHQWPATLVQPVGSPLSLECTVEGTSNPNLYWYRQAAGRGLQLLFYSVGIGQISSEVPQNLSASRPQDRQFILSSKKLLLSDSGFYLCAWSANFGGTGELFFGEGSRLTVL.

This chain joins TRBV28 and TRBJ2-1; D call uncertain. Per germline, CDR1 MDHEN and CDR2 SYDVKM. The CDR3 sequence is 15 residues long. Deletions cut 2 bases from V and 0 bases from J, with 8 bases between. The CDR3 DNA reads TGTGCCAGCAGTTTACCCAGGAGCTCCTACAATGAGCAGTTCTTC. It yields the protein CASSLPRSSYNEQFF.

This clone was seen only a few times. This chain links TRBV5-6 with TRBJ1-6; D is possibly TRBD1 (6 bases). Germline CDR1 is SGHDT and CDR2 is YYEEEE. V was pared by 3 bases and J by 5 bases, with 12 bases between. This CDR3 is built from 15 residues. CDR3 DNA: TGTGCCAGCAGCTCGTGGACAGTGAATAATTCACCCCTCCACTTT. Its protein product is CASSSWTVNNSPLHF.

The genes are TRBV28 and TRBJ2-7; TRBD2 matches 10 bases. CDR3 length: 21 residues. Germline V CDR1 and CDR2: MDHEN, SYDVKM. The ends lost 6 bases at V and 4 bases at J; junction bases unmatched: 27. Written as DNA, the CDR3 is TGTGCCAGCAGCTCCTACCTTTCTAGCGGGAGTCTTTTGAGAACGGGATACGAGCAGTACTTC. Protein sequence: CASSSYLSSGSLLRTGYEQYF.

The chain employs TRBV18 and TRBJ2-7; D might be TRBD1 (5 bases). V lost 3 bases to trimming and J lost 1 base, with 10 bases between them. CDR1 is KGHSH and CDR2 is LQKENI in the germline V gene. The CDR3 is made up of 14 amino acids. CDR3 sequence: CASSPPGPSYEQYF. The DNA for the CDR3 is TGTGCCAGCTCACCGCCAGGGCCATCCTACGAGCAGTACTTC.

This clone has only one observation. The genes are TRBV5-1 and TRBJ2-3, with TRBD1 matching over 8 bases. CDR3 length equals 14 residues. Germline V gene lookup returns CDR1 SGHRS and CDR2 YFSETQ. Unmatched junction bases numbered 8, after V lost 0 bases and J lost 11 bases. The CDR3 region is CASSLVPTGERQYF. The CDR3 DNA is TGCGCCAGCAGCTTGGTACCGACAGGGGAACGGCAGTATTTT.

This rearrangement joins TRBV6-1 to TRBJ2-7; 12 nucleotides line up with TRBD2. Trimming cost V 2 bases and J 5 bases; bases outside gene matches: 4. The germline V gene encodes CDR1 MNHNS and CDR2 SASEGT. This CDR3 contains 15 residues. CDR3 coding DNA: TGTGCCAGCAGTGAACTAGCGGGAGGGACCAACGAGCAGTACTTC. Translating it yields CASSELAGGTNEQYF.

The chain combines TRBV5-1 with TRBJ1-3; 9 positions match TRBD1. The germline CDR1 and CDR2 sequences are SGHRS and YFSETQ. The length of the CDR3 is 17 residues. V shed 4 bases and J 4 bases; nucleotides not matched to a gene: 12. CDR3 DNA: TGCGCCAGCAGCAGTTACCCACAGGGGGCGGCAGGAAACACCATATATTTT. The encoded protein is CASSSYPQGAAGNTIYF.

The chain recombines TRBV6-5 with TRBJ1-2; TRBD1 might be the D (5 bases). Germline V gives CDR1 MNHEY, CDR2 SVGAGI. The CDR3 is 13 amino acids. V gave up 6 bases and J gave up 4 bases, with 12 bases separating them. CDR3 in DNA: TGTGCCAGCAGCGGGGGTCTGGTCTATGGCTACACCTTC. This encodes CASSGGLVYGYTF.

The chain links TRBV3-1 (or the pseudogene TRBV3-2) to TRBJ1-5, with no clear D. V lost 1 base and J 10 bases, leaving 11 bases between the germline ends. CDR1 and CDR2 from the germline V gene are LGHDT and YNNKEL (reference sequence). The CDR3 contains 13 residues. CDR3 in amino acids: CASSQGRNSPQHF. In nucleotides, the CDR3 is TGTGCCAGCAGCCAAGGACGGAATTCACCCCAGCATTTT.

The J gene is TRBJ2-4, the V gene TRBV27; D gene ambiguous. The CDR3 has 16 amino acids. V was trimmed by 5 bases and J by 0 bases, leaving 14 bases between them. Germline V gene sequence: CDR1 MNHEY, CDR2 SMNVEV (reference sequence). CDR3 region: CASSRRTGLAKNIQYF. Written as DNA, the CDR3 is TGTGCCAGCAGTCGGCGGACCGGCTTAGCCAAAAACATTCAGTACTTC.

The chain uses TRBV6-1 and TRBJ2-7, with D perhaps TRBD1 (5 bases). The CDR3 length is 15 residues. V gave up 3 bases and J gave up 0 bases, with 12 bases separating them. CDR1 and CDR2 (germline): MNHNS, SASEGT. The CDR3 nucleotides read TGTGCCAGCAGTGAGGTAGGAGACAGCTCCTACGAGCAGTACTTC. Protein: CASSEVGDSSYEQYF.

The chain is built from TRBV27 and TRBJ2-7, with 9 bases that match TRBD1. The CDR3 has 16 amino acids. The germline V gene has CDR1 MNHEY and CDR2 SMNVEV (reference sequence). Germline trimming cut 5 bases from V and 3 bases from J; bases unmatched to any gene: 11. CDR3 sequence (DNA): TGTGCCAGCAGTACTGCACCGGGACAGGGAATCTACGAGCAGTACTTC. Amino acids: CASSTAPGQGIYEQYF.

This clone was recorded only once. This sequence joins TRBV28 and TRBJ2-7, with D perhaps being TRBD1 or TRBD2 (5 bases each). Germline assignment: CDR1 MDHEN and CDR2 SYDVKM. The V and J ends lost 3 bases and 5 bases respectively, with 17 bases between them. This CDR3 is built from 15 residues. CDR3 in amino acids: CASSLGDRTVHEQYF. The DNA of the CDR3 is TGTGCCAGCAGTTTGGGGGACCGAACTGTCCACGAGCAGTACTTC.

The J gene is TRBJ2-2, the V gene TRBV2; D possibly corresponds to TRBD1 (6 bases). The CDR3 is 13 amino acids. Germline CDR1 is SNHLY and CDR2 is FYNNEI. Trimming cost V 6 bases and J 7 bases, with 12 bases left between them. The CDR3 is CASRATGIGELFF. Written as DNA, the CDR3 is TGTGCCAGCAGGGCTACAGGGATCGGGGAGCTGTTTTTT.